The table lists the clone carrying this TCR beta chain with a few counts. Its target is not known. These data originate in a study of CD4 T cells in relation to SARS-CoV-2 and coronaviruses. Study-level information: A couple of subjects were Hispanic; patients were roughly 8 males and a handful of females. Study-wide findings and caveats: About 65% of donors had memory CD4+ clonotypes crossrecognizing SARS-CoV-2 and common cold coronavirus spike.

TCRdb keeps only in-frame clones here, not all; method: immunoSEQ multiplex PCR. The sample shows some 42,000 clones, 88% of them seen only once. This CDR3 is built from 11 residues. Germline CDR1 reads KGHSH; CDR2 reads LQKENI. The germline V and J ends were trimmed by 3 bases and 7 bases, with 7 bases remaining between them. Material for sequencing was memory CD4+ T cells from PBMCs. J is TRBJ2-7 and V is TRBV18; D gene ambiguous. The TCR was taken from an adult with COVID-19. CDR3 coding DNA: TGTGCCAGCTCACCCTCCCAGGAGCAGTACTTC. As protein: CASSPSQEQYF.